Presented here are 23 T cell receptor beta chains from one specimen sequenced in a study of blood T cell repertoires in COVID-19. Produced via immunoSEQ multiplex PCR; TCRdb's table is partial and in-frame only. The sample contains around 190,000 clones, around 80% of which appear only once. The sequencing input was PBMCs or T cells enriched from blood (not recorded which). These receptors came from a woman aged 50 to 60 with acute COVID-19.

CDR3 amino acids: CASSPGLVGHKFF. CDR3 nucleotides: TGTGCCAGCAGCCCCGGACTAGTCGGCCATAAGTTCTTC. The rearrangement uses TRBV11-2 and TRBJ2-1, with 7 bases matching TRBD2. The trim removed 5 bases at V and 14 bases at J, leaving 12 bases unmatched. The CDR3 is 13 residues long. The germline V gene encodes CDR1 SGHAT and CDR2 FQNNGV.

This chain joins TRBV5-1 and TRBJ2-1, with TRBD2 matching over 8 bases. The CDR3 consists of 18 residues. CDR1 is SGHRS and CDR2 is YFSETQ in the germline V gene. V dropped 4 bases and J dropped 6; count of bases not matched to a gene: 18. The CDR3 coding sequence is TGCGCCAGCAGCCCTCGTGGGGGAACTAGCGGCGGGACCAATGAGCAGTTCTTC. Its translation: CASSPRGGTSGGTNEQFF. The full variable domain, its missing parts supplied by reference TRBV5-1 and TRBJ2-1, is KAGVTQTPRYLIKTRGQQVTLSCSPISGHRSVSWYQQTPGQGLQFLFEYFSETQRNKGNFPGRFSGRQFSNSRSEMNVSTLELGDSALYLCASSPRGGTSGGTNEQFFGPGTRLTVL.

The chain carries TRBV19 and TRBJ2-5; 7 bases agree with TRBD2. This CDR3 is 16 amino acids long. The V segment lost 5 bases and the J segment 2 bases; nucleotides outside the gene matches: 11. The V gene's germline CDR1 is LNHDA and CDR2 SQIVND (reference sequence). The CDR3 region is CASSAFGGVKQETQYF. CDR3 in DNA: TGTGCCAGTAGTGCATTTGGGGGGGTGAAGCAAGAGACCCAGTACTTC.

This clone has only one observation. The chain is built from TRBV18 and TRBJ1-1; tentative D call: TRBD1 (5 bases). The CDR3 totals 16 residues. Looked up from germline, CDR1 is KGHSH and CDR2 is LQKENI. V lost 4 bases, J lost 3 bases, and 18 bases lay in between. The CDR3 here is CASSLQSGVGDTEAFF. For the CDR3, the DNA is TGTGCCAGCTCACTACAATCGGGGGTGGGGGACACTGAAGCTTTCTTT.

This chain connects TRBV21-1 to TRBJ1-6; the table assigns TRBD1, which was not confirmed against the DNA. TRBV21-1 is a documented pseudogene. The CDR3 runs 16 residues. CDR3 loop: CATPWGRASYNSPLHF. The CDR3 DNA reads TGTGCCACCCCTTGGGGCAGAGCCTCCTATAATTCACCCCTCCACTTT.

As DNA, the CDR3 is TGTGCCAGCGGATACAGGAGCTCCTACAATGAGCAGTTCTTC. Protein product: CASGYRSSYNEQFF. The chain carries TRBV2 and TRBJ2-1, with a weak D call TRBD1 (5 bases). The CDR3 length is 14 residues. V lost 8 bases to trimming and J lost 0 bases, with 11 bases between them. In germline, CDR1 is SNHLY, CDR2 FYNNEI.

The rearrangement joins TRBV5-1 to TRBJ2-5; 12 bases map to TRBD2. V shed 4 bases and J 2 bases; nucleotides not matched to a gene: 9. In germline, CDR1 is SGHRS, CDR2 YFSETQ. The CDR3 has 17 residues. CDR3 nucleotide sequence: TGCGCCAGCAGCCGGAGCTCTAGCGGGGGGGGACAAGAGACCCAGTACTTC. As protein: CASSRSSSGGGQETQYF.

The genes are TRBV10-3 and TRBJ1-1; perhaps TRBD1 as D (6 bases). CDR1 ENHRY and CDR2 SYGVKD come from the germline V gene. Deletions cut 10 bases from V and 2 bases from J, with 11 bases between. The length of the CDR3 is 12 residues. CDR3 sequence: CASSGANTEAFF. As DNA, the CDR3 is TGTGCCAGCTCAGGGGCTAACACTGAAGCTTTCTTT.

This chain uses TRBV4-3 with TRBJ2-2; a possible D gene is TRBD1 (5 bases). Trimming took 0 bases from V and 0 from J, leaving 11 bases between them. The CDR3 has 17 residues. Germline V gives CDR1 LGHNA, CDR2 YSLEER. CDR3 nucleotides: TGCGCCAGCAGCCAAGATACAGGACCTACGAACACCGGGGAGCTGTTTTTT. Protein product: CASSQDTGPTNTGELFF.

The genes are TRBV7-9 and TRBJ1-2; 9 bases are a match to TRBD1. The germline gives CDR1 SEHNR, CDR2 FQNEAQ (reference sequence). The CDR3 runs to 13 residues. V lost 6 bases, J lost 4 bases, and 3 bases stayed unmatched. The CDR3 nucleotides read TGTGCCAGCAGACAGGGGGCGGTCTATGGCTACACCTTC. Translating gives CASRQGAVYGYTF. Supplemented by reference TRBV7-9 and TRBJ1-2, the full variable domain reads DTGVSQNPRHKITKRGQNVTFRCDPISEHNRLYWYRQTLGQGPEFLTYFQNEAQLEKSRLLSDRFSAERPKGSFSTLEIQRTEQGDSAMYLCASRQGAVYGYTFGSGTRLTVV.

This clone was recorded a few times. This rearrangement joins TRBV28 to TRBJ1-2; D is unresolved. The CDR3 runs to 12 residues. CDR1 and CDR2 from the germline V gene are MDHEN and SYDVKM. CDR3 DNA sequence: TGTGCAGCTATCTCCGTGGACTATGGCTACACCTTC. This encodes CAAISVDYGYTF.

This clone is a singleton in its sample. The chain recombines TRBV3-1 (or the pseudogene TRBV3-2) with TRBJ1-1, with 9 nucleotides matching TRBD1. The CDR3 consists of 14 residues. J was trimmed by 1 base and V by 7 bases; bases with no gene match: 4. CDR1 and CDR2 (germline): LGHDT, YNNKEL (reference sequence). The CDR3, as DNA: TGTGCCAGCACGAAACAGGGGGCGAACACTGAAGCTTTCTTT. Translating gives CASTKQGANTEAFF.

Concerning this clone: This specimen includes other DNA sequences encoding the same CDR3. The chain combines TRBV28 with TRBJ1-2; perhaps TRBD1 as D (6 bases). The V end was cut by 5 bases, the J end by 2 bases, with 12 bases between. There are 14 residues in the CDR3. The germline gives CDR1 MDHEN, CDR2 SYDVKM. The CDR3 reads CASSQGGTNYGYTF. In nucleotides, the CDR3 is TGTGCCAGCAGTCAAGGGGGAACGAACTATGGCTACACCTTC.

V usage is TRBV11-2 and J usage is TRBJ1-1, with 7 nucleotides matching TRBD1. V shed 5 bases, J shed 3 bases, and the junction held 9 bases outside the gene matches. The germline CDR1 and CDR2 sequences are SGHAT and FQNNGV. The CDR3 has 15 residues. The CDR3 nucleotides read TGTGCCAGCAGCGCCCGGACAGGCCTTTACACTGAAGCTTTCTTT. This translates into CASSARTGLYTEAFF. The full variable domain, with the rest looked up from reference TRBV11-2 and TRBJ1-1, is EAGVAQSPRYKIIEKRQSVAFWCNPISGHATLYWYQQILGQGPKLLIQFQNNGVVDDSQLPKDRFSAERLKGVDSTLKIQPAKLEDSAVYLCASSARTGLYTEAFFGQGTRLTVV.

This clone was detected only once. The chain combines TRBV3-1 (or the pseudogene TRBV3-2) with TRBJ1-2; TRBD1 matches at 9 bases. J lost 4 bases, V lost 5 bases, and 5 bases had no gene match. This CDR3 has 14 amino acids. CDR1 is LGHDT and CDR2 is YNNKEL in the germline V gene (reference sequence). The CDR3 sequence is CASSKSDRGYGYTF. The CDR3 bases are TGTGCCAGCAGCAAATCGGACAGGGGCTATGGCTACACCTTC.

The rearrangement links TRBV27 to TRBJ1-5, with D maybe TRBD1 (6 bases). Trimming stripped 5 bases from V and 7 bases from J, with 24 bases between. Germline values: CDR1 MNHEY, CDR2 SMNVEV (reference sequence). There are 17 residues in the CDR3. This CDR3 is CASSGDPAGGPRQPQHF. In DNA form, the CDR3 reads TGTGCCAGCAGTGGGGACCCGGCGGGGGGCCCCAGGCAGCCCCAGCATTTT.

V is TRBV3-1 (or the pseudogene TRBV3-2) and J is TRBJ2-5; maybe TRBD1 (6 bases). With 6 bases removed from V and 5 bases from J, the gap between germline ends came to 19 bases. Per the germline V gene, CDR1 is LGHDT and CDR2 is YNNKEL (reference sequence). This CDR3 spans 15 amino acids. The CDR3 DNA follows: TGTGCCAGCAGGCAACAGGGAACGGTAAGGGAGACCCAGTACTTC. Protein: CASRQQGTVRETQYF.

The chain employs TRBV12-2 and TRBJ1-2. TRBV12-2 is a known pseudogene. The CDR3 covers 14 residues. The CDR3 DNA is TGTGCAAGTCGCTTAAGGGAGGGAATGAGCGGCTACACCTTC. It codes for CASRLREGMSGYTF.

There are a few counts of this clone. The chain couples TRBV30 to TRBJ1-2; the match to TRBD1 covers 8 bases. The V and J ends lost 3 bases and 13 bases, in that order; junction bases with no gene match: 10. Germline V lookup: CDR1 GTSNPN, CDR2 SVGIG (reference sequence). The CDR3 extends over 12 amino acids. The CDR3 here is CAWRRGQGAITF. CDR3 coding DNA: TGTGCCTGGAGACGCGGGCAGGGGGCTATCACCTTC.

The chain uses TRBV5-1 and TRBJ1-1; D gene uncertain. The V end lost 4 bases, the J end lost 0 bases, and 7 bases lay between the germline ends. Germline-derived CDR1 and CDR2 are SGHRS and YFSETQ. This CDR3 contains 13 residues. CDR3 loop: CASSADLNTEAFF. CDR3 nucleotides: TGCGCCAGCAGCGCCGACTTGAACACTGAAGCTTTCTTT. The entire variable domain, with the rest obtained from reference TRBV5-1 and TRBJ1-1, is as follows: KAGVTQTPRYLIKTRGQQVTLSCSPISGHRSVSWYQQTPGQGLQFLFEYFSETQRNKGNFPGRFSGRQFSNSRSEMNVSTLELGDSALYLCASSADLNTEAFFGQGTRLTVV.

The rearrangement joins TRBV19 to TRBJ1-4; no firm D call. CDR1 and CDR2 from the germline V gene are LNHDA and SQIVND (reference sequence). The length of the CDR3 is 17 residues. Trimming removed 6 bases at V and 0 bases at J, with 17 bases between. The CDR3 DNA reads as TGTGCCAGTAGAATGGGCGCATTCGCTGCAACTAATGAAAAACTGTTTTTT. This translates into CASRMGAFAATNEKLFF. The variable domain in full, with the rest retrieved from reference TRBV19 and TRBJ1-4, is DGGITQSPKYLFRKEGQNVTLSCEQNLNHDAMYWYRQDPGQGLRLIYYSQIVNDFQKGDIAEGYSVSREKKESFPLTVTSAQKNPTAFYLCASRMGAFAATNEKLFFGSGTQLSVL.

V is TRBV25-1 and J is TRBJ1-5, with D possibly being TRBD1 (5 bases). The CDR3 covers 14 residues. Germline-derived CDR1 and CDR2 are MGHDK and SYGVNS. Trimming took 5 bases from V and 4 from J, leaving 12 bases between them. CDR3 region: CASSPLGGNQPQHF. The DNA of the CDR3 is TGTGCCAGCAGTCCACTTGGGGGGAATCAGCCCCAGCATTTT.

The V and J genes are TRBV3-1 (or the pseudogene TRBV3-2) and TRBJ1-1; D ambiguous. Trimming took off 1 base at V and 5 bases at J, with 11 bases between the two ends. CDR1 and CDR2 from the germline V gene are LGHDT and YNNKEL (reference sequence). There are 14 residues in the CDR3. The CDR3 spells CASSQGVAGTEAFF. Written as DNA, the CDR3 is TGTGCCAGCAGCCAAGGGGTTGCGGGGACTGAAGCTTTCTTT.